The T cell receptor beta chain under discussion was sequenced for a study of immune evolution from preneoplasia to lung adenocarcinoma. Measured with immunoSEQ multiplex PCR; TCRdb has only the in-frame clones, and not every one. The data hold around 9,100 clones, with more than 80% observed a single time. The V end was cut by 0 bases, the J end by 8 bases, with 8 bases between. The CDR3 length is 12 residues. Per the germline V gene, CDR1 is SGHDT and CDR2 is YYEEEE. Study-wide results and caveats: Clonality was highest in normal lung, lower in later-stage lesions apparently. Top clone share appeared to fall from AAH through AIS, MIA, adenocarcinoma.

Resections took place in Japan or China from 2014 to 2017. Histologic diagnosis was independently verified by two lung pathologists. This clone appeared once. Antigen unknown. V usage is TRBV5-6 and J usage is TRBJ1-2; possible D gene TRBD1, 5 bases. This TCR was recovered from a person aged 65-85 years with lung adenocarcinoma. Source material: FFPE lung adenocarcinoma in situ tissue. The CDR3 DNA reads as TGTGCCAGCAGCTTGGGGGCAGGGGGCTACACCTTC. Its translation: CASSLGAGGYTF.